Below, 18 T cell receptor beta chains from the same sample are listed, as sequenced in a study of human T cells and chemical hapten exposure. Time point meaning: patch test 3, about 24 weeks after DPC sensitization. As for treatment: therapeutic diphenylcyclopropenone sensitization with weekly scalp DPC. TCRdb called the RACE reads again in MiXCR, with one record for every CDR3 protein. This repertoire shows around 200,000 distinct CDR3 sequences, about 25% found once; its top ten account for roughly 2.3%. The specimen comprised whole blood, sampled in connection with sensitization to the hapten diphenylcyclopropenone (DPC). The receptors were gathered from a middle-aged woman with alopecia areata. Some clones in this sample may be carry-over from other donors' samples.

This clonotype was seen only a few times. The V call is TRBV4-3, the J call TRBJ2-1; D may be TRBD2 (6 bases). Germline values: CDR1 LGHNA, CDR2 YSLEER. CDR3 length equals 13 residues. V dropped 1 base and J dropped 6 bases, with 7 bases sitting between them. The CDR3, as DNA: TGCGCCAGCAGCCAAGGGAGGGGCAATGAGCAGTTCTTC. Protein product: CASSQGRGNEQFF.

This clonotype appeared a few times. V and J are TRBV28 and TRBJ2-1, with D tentatively TRBD2 (6 bases). V was cut by 1 base and J by 6 bases, with 10 bases left in between. CDR1 is MDHEN, CDR2 SYDVKM, per germline. The CDR3 length is 14 residues. The CDR3 DNA follows: TGTGCCAGCAGTTTATCTACGGGACTCAATGAGCAGTTCTTC. Its protein product is CASSLSTGLNEQFF.

V is TRBV11-3 and J is TRBJ2-1, with TRBD2 matching 7 bases. The CDR3 totals 14 residues. CDR1 is SGHNT and CDR2 is YENEEA in the germline V gene. V shed 5 bases, J shed 4 bases, and the junction held 5 bases outside the gene matches. For the CDR3, the DNA is TGTGCCAGCAGCCTCAGCGGGAAGTACAATGAGCAGTTCTTC. Translated: CASSLSGKYNEQFF. The entire variable domain, with the rest obtained from reference TRBV11-3 and TRBJ2-1, is as follows: EAGVVQSPRYKIIEKKQPVAFWCNPISGHNTLYWYLQNLGQGPELLIRYENEEAVDDSQLPKDRFSAERLKGVDSTLKIQPAELGDSAVYLCASSLSGKYNEQFFGPGTRLTVL.

V is TRBV12-3 or TRBV12-4 and J is TRBJ2-1; TRBD1 matches at 8 bases. CDR3 length: 16 amino acids. V was pared by 5 bases and J by 4 bases, with 10 bases of the junction left unmatched. DNA for the CDR3: TGTGCCAGCAGTGGCAGGGGGCGGGTGGGATACAATGAGCAGTTCTTC. Translating gives CASSGRGRVGYNEQFF.

The chain employs TRBV25-1 and TRBJ2-1; no clear D. CDR1 and CDR2 (germline): MGHDK, SYGVNS. Trimming took off 1 base at V and 8 bases at J, with 12 bases between the two ends. The CDR3 covers 14 residues. CDR3 DNA sequence: TGTGCCAGCAGTGAATTTAAGACCCTCGATGAGCAGTTCTTC. This translates into CASSEFKTLDEQFF.

This clonotype has at least ten counts. The J gene is TRBJ1-5, the V gene TRBV29-1, with D maybe TRBD1 (5 bases). Germline-derived CDR1 and CDR2 are SQVTM and ANQGSEA. CDR3 length equals 13 residues. Trimming left V 5 bases short and J 9 bases short, with 17 bases between. The CDR3 here is CSVLTGPRGPQHF. The DNA of the CDR3 is TGCAGCGTTCTAACAGGACCCCGAGGGCCCCAGCATTTT. Filled out from reference TRBV29-1 and TRBJ1-5, the complete variable domain reads SAVISQKPSRDICQRGTSLTIQCQVDSQVTMMFWYRQQPGQSLTLIATANQGSEATYESGFVIDKFPISRPNLTFSTLTVSNMSPEDSSIYLCSVLTGPRGPQHFGDGTRLSIL.

This sequence joins TRBV7-2 and TRBJ2-2, with 7 nucleotides matching TRBD2. The CDR3 is made up of 17 amino acids. In germline, CDR1 is SGHTA, CDR2 FQGNSA. V lost 0 bases to trimming and J lost 3 bases; unmatched junction nucleotides: 7. The CDR3 sequence is CASSLALRAGDTGELFF. The CDR3 DNA follows: TGTGCCAGCAGCTTAGCCCTACGGGCGGGGGACACCGGGGAGCTGTTTTTT.

CDR3 sequence: CSARAVRGTTDTQYF. The CDR3 nucleotides are TGCAGTGCTAGAGCGGTTCGGGGGACCACAGATACGCAGTATTTT. This chain uses TRBV20-1 with TRBJ2-3; tentative D call: TRBD2 (6 bases). The germline V and J ends were trimmed by 1 base and 2 bases, with 13 bases remaining between them. CDR1 is DFQATT, CDR2 SNEGSKA, per germline (reference sequence). The CDR3 runs 15 residues.

This clonotype was seen a few times. The chain links TRBV7-2 to TRBJ2-2; D call uncertain. The length of the CDR3 is 13 residues. CDR1 SGHTA and CDR2 FQGNSA come from the germline V gene. V lost 5 bases and J 8 bases, leaving 12 bases between the germline ends. The CDR3 sequence is CASSPNNWGELFF. DNA of the CDR3: TGTGCCAGCAGCCCCAATAATTGGGGGGAGCTGTTTTTT.

V is TRBV20-1 and J is TRBJ2-1; 12 positions match TRBD2. Germline-derived CDR1 and CDR2 are DFQATT and SNEGSKA (reference sequence). The J segment lost 0 bases and the V segment lost 0 bases, leaving 9 bases of the junction unmatched. The CDR3 has 19 residues. This CDR3 reads CSARDLLAGGQSSYNEQFF. The DNA for the CDR3 is TGCAGTGCTAGAGATCTGCTAGCGGGAGGGCAGAGCTCCTACAATGAGCAGTTCTTC.

This clonotype showed up many times. The V and J genes are TRBV7-2 and TRBJ2-3; 7 nucleotides align to TRBD2. The V and J ends lost 3 bases and 5 bases, in that order; junction bases with no gene match: 8. The CDR3 extends over 15 amino acids. Germline lookup yields CDR1 SGHTA and CDR2 FQGNSA. CDR3 nucleotide sequence: TGTGCCAGCAGCTTTGGGAGCGGGGCGGGAGATACGCAGTATTTT. It encodes CASSFGSGAGDTQYF.

This clonotype was counted only a few times. CDR3 region: CASRSHTGELFF. The CDR3 DNA sequence: TGTGCCAGCAGGTCCCACACCGGGGAGCTGTTTTTT. The V and J genes are TRBV7-9 and TRBJ2-2; D call uncertain. Germline V CDR1 and CDR2: SEHNR, FQNEAQ (reference sequence). The CDR3 is 12 amino acids. V lost 6 bases and J lost 3, with 5 bases in between.

The J gene is TRBJ1-1, the V gene TRBV10-2, with D possibly TRBD1 on 6 matching bases. The CDR3 consists of 13 residues. Germline V gene data show CDR1 as WSHSY and CDR2 as SAAADI. The V end lost 6 bases, the J end lost 4 bases, and 12 bases lay between the germline ends. The CDR3 loop is CASRTGRGTEAFF. CDR3 coding DNA: TGCGCCAGCAGAACAGGGAGGGGCACTGAAGCTTTCTTT.

This clonotype occurred many times. The V call is TRBV7-9, the J call TRBJ2-7; 8 bases match TRBD2. CDR3 length: 17 amino acids. Looked up from germline, CDR1 is SEHNR and CDR2 is FQNEAQ (reference sequence). V trimming: 5 bases; J trimming: 1 base; junction bases outside the gene matches: 13. The CDR3 region has the DNA TGTGCCAGCAGCCGCCCGGGTTCTAGCGGGTTATCCTACGAGCAGTACTTC. Its translation is CASSRPGSSGLSYEQYF.

This clonotype was seen a handful of times. The chain couples TRBV5-1 to TRBJ1-4; 8 nucleotides match TRBD1. CDR1 and CDR2 from the germline V gene are SGHRS and YFSETQ. This CDR3 is built from 14 residues. Losses at the gene ends were 4 bases for V and 8 bases for J; bases not matched to a gene: 7. CDR3 loop: CASSARGLEEKLFF. The CDR3 DNA sequence: TGCGCCAGCAGCGCCAGGGGGCTAGAAGAAAAACTGTTTTTT.

This clonotype was recorded a few times. The gene calls are TRBV7-2 and TRBJ2-7; D is perhaps TRBD1 or TRBD2 (5 bases each). The V end was cut by 3 bases, the J end by 4 bases, with 10 bases between. Germline values: CDR1 SGHTA, CDR2 FQGNSA. This CDR3 is built from 13 residues. This CDR3 is CASSLGERYEQYF. For the CDR3, the DNA is TGTGCCAGCAGCTTGGGGGAAAGGTACGAGCAGTACTTC.

This clonotype was seen more than once but under ten times. The chain joins TRBV28 to TRBJ1-5; D is uncertain. CDR1 and CDR2 from the germline V gene are MDHEN and SYDVKM. The CDR3 covers 10 residues. The V gene lost 4 bases and the J gene lost 7 bases, with 2 bases spanning the gap. The CDR3 here is CASSWQPQHF. CDR3 bases: TGTGCCAGCAGTTGGCAGCCCCAGCATTTT.

The rearrangement uses TRBV27 and TRBJ2-7, with D possibly TRBD2 on 7 matching bases. Germline loops: CDR1 MNHEY, CDR2 SMNVEV (reference sequence). This CDR3 has 14 amino acids. CDR3 DNA: TGTGCAAAACCCCCCGCGGGGGCCCCCTACGAGCAGTACTTC. Its translation: CAKPPAGAPYEQYF.